One and the same sample provided the 11 T cell receptor beta chains below, sequenced in a study of blood T cell repertoires in COVID-19 (dated by TCRdb to 2019 to 2021). The library was built by means of the immunoSEQ multiplex PCR assay. Imported from immuneACCESS, the table was reduced by TCRdb to in-frame sequences with V and J called. These copies leave out some clones; in studies compared against another copy, an unresolved V gene accounts for under half, and the cause of the remainder is not known. The sample table contains 260,000 or so clones; only one count was recorded for roughly 80% of them. 3% to 4.5% of the sample lies in the top ten. The sequencing input was PBMCs or T cells enriched from blood (not recorded which). The receptors originated from a woman aged 40 to 50 who had been exposed to COVID-19.

This chain connects TRBV11-3 to TRBJ2-1; 9 nucleotides agree with TRBD2. J gave up 8 bases and V 4 bases, and 15 bases lay outside the gene matches. From germline, CDR1 is SGHNT and CDR2 YENEEA. The CDR3 is made up of 17 amino acids. The CDR3 reads CASSSFLQGGGAYEQFF. The CDR3 DNA follows: TGTGCCAGCAGCTCTTTCCTGCAGGGCGGGGGGGCCTATGAGCAGTTCTTC.

As regards this clone: The junction differs from germline at one of its ends, possibly a read error. V usage is TRBV9 and J usage is TRBJ1-6, with TRBD1 identical over 7 bases. CDR1 and CDR2 (germline): SGDLS, YYNGEE. This CDR3 is built from 17 residues. DNA of the CDR3: TGTGCCAGCAGCGCGACAGGGACGCGTTCGGATAATTCACCCCTCCACTTC. As protein: CASSATGTRSDNSPLHF.

The chain joins TRBV12-3 or TRBV12-4 to TRBJ1-5; 7 bases agree with TRBD1. The CDR3 has 13 amino acids. V shed 10 bases and J 4 bases; nucleotides not matched to a gene: 7. The CDR3 sequence: CATAGQKNQPQHF. CDR3 nucleotides: TGTGCCACCGCGGGACAGAAAAATCAGCCCCAGCATTTT.

In this sample, this clone turned up many times. The rearrangement joins TRBV6-5 to TRBJ2-2; perhaps TRBD1 as D (6 bases). The germline V gene encodes CDR1 MNHEY and CDR2 SVGAGI. V dropped 6 bases and J dropped 4 bases, with 9 bases sitting between them. The length of the CDR3 is 13 residues. Here the CDR3 DNA reads TGTGCCAGCAGGAAGGGGGTCACCGGGGAGCTGTTTTTT. Encoded protein: CASRKGVTGELFF.

V gene TRBV12-3 or TRBV12-4 combines with J gene TRBJ1-2; D is ambiguous. Trimming removed 3 bases from V and 7 bases from J, with 12 bases in between. The CDR3 loop spans 13 amino acids. CDR3 in DNA: TGTGCCAGCAGTTTGGGAGGGTTCCGTGGCTACACCTTC. It yields the protein CASSLGGFRGYTF.

The chain couples TRBV7-2 to TRBJ2-1; TRBD2 aligns across 10 bases. The CDR3 consists of 15 residues. V was clipped by 1 base and J by 7 bases; unmatched bases: 4. Germline values: CDR1 SGHTA, CDR2 FQGNSA. The CDR3 DNA is TGTGCCAGCAGCTTAGGGCTAGCGGGGGTAAATGAGCAGTTCTTC. The encoded protein is CASSLGLAGVNEQFF.

This chain joins TRBV15 and TRBJ1-2; 7 bases are shared with TRBD1. The CDR3 consists of 15 residues. The trim removed 1 base at V and 2 bases at J, leaving 4 bases unmatched. CDR1 and CDR2 (germline): LNHNV, YYDKDF (reference sequence). The CDR3 nucleotides are TGTGCCACCAGCAGAGGGACAGGCGCAAACTATGGCTACACCTTC. This gives the protein CATSRGTGANYGYTF.

This clone was picked up many times. The CDR3 protein is CASSLGGQETQYF. CDR3 coding DNA: TGTGCCAGCAGCTTGGGGGGCCAAGAGACCCAGTACTTC. This chain links TRBV11-3 with TRBJ2-5, with a weak D call TRBD2 (6 bases). Trimming took 3 bases from V and 1 from J, leaving 6 bases between them. CDR1 SGHNT and CDR2 YENEEA come from the germline V gene. The CDR3 runs to 13 residues.

The chain has TRBV12-3 or TRBV12-4 and TRBJ1-1, with TRBD1 matching over 10 bases. J was trimmed by 5 bases and V by 8 bases; bases with no gene match: 5. The CDR3 has 13 residues. CDR3 region: CASAGQGGTEAFF. The CDR3, as DNA: TGTGCCAGCGCCGGACAGGGGGGGACTGAAGCTTTCTTT.

The rearrangement links TRBV2 to TRBJ2-7; D may be TRBD2 (6 bases). Trimming removed 9 bases at V and 3 bases at J, with 12 bases between. The CDR3 extends over 12 amino acids. The germline V gene encodes CDR1 SNHLY and CDR2 FYNNEI. The CDR3 reads CASARLDYEQYF. The CDR3 DNA reads as TGTGCCAGTGCGAGACTAGACTACGAGCAGTACTTC. The variable domain in full, completed from reference TRBV2 and TRBJ2-7, reads EPEVTQTPSHQVTQMGQEVILRCVPISNHLYFYWYRQILGQKVEFLVSFYNNEISEKSEIFDDQFSVERPDGSNFTLKIRSTKLEDSAMYFCASARLDYEQYFGPGTRLTVT.

The gene calls are TRBV19 and TRBJ2-6; the D gene is possibly TRBD1 (6 bases). Trimming left V 6 bases short and J 0 bases short, with 9 bases between. CDR3 length equals 15 residues. Germline values: CDR1 LNHDA, CDR2 SQIVND (reference sequence). CDR3 nucleotide sequence: TGTGCCAGTAGAAGACAGGCCTCTGGGGCCAACGTCCTGACTTTC. Translation gives CASRRQASGANVLTF.